The clone carrying this TCR beta chain has more than one count but fewer than ten. Its antigen remains unidentified. Germline CDR1 reads SQVTM; CDR2 reads ANQGSEA. CDR3 size: 11 residues. These data originate in a study of response to subunit inactivated influenza vaccine. MiXCR was run by TCRdb on the RT-PCR reads, yielding one entry per CDR3 protein. The table includes 550,000 to 800,000 distinct CDR3 sequences, more than 15% detected once. Study-wide results and limits: Researchers suggested that each seasonal influenza vaccination recruits few new T cells.

The specimen was PBMCs from blood, collected 11 to 12 days after vaccination. The chain joins TRBV29-1 to TRBJ2-1; no clear D gene. The clonotype was recovered from a man between 45 and 60 years old who received an inactivated influenza vaccine. In DNA form, the CDR3 reads TGCAGTTGTGGGCCCTACAATGAGCAGTTCTTC. Protein sequence: CSCGPYNEQFF.